This is a list of T cell receptor beta chains from one sample in a study of persistence of HIV-infected CD4 T cells. Antigens for these TCRs are unknown. The data were produced by immunoSEQ multiplex PCR, yet TCRdb's version contains in-frame clones alone and is incomplete. The sample lists about 43,000 clones; roughly 90% were seen once. Here the sequenced sample was CD4+ T cells sorted from PBMCs after 18-hour stimulation, taken from a patient who received antiretroviral therapy. The origin of the receptors is an adult man with HIV who was CMV-seropositive. Each CDR3 is given with its conserved first and last residue. The D gene is left open where the match is weak. Not every row has a clone size; where given, it reads once, few, many or a size class.

CDR3 protein: CASRDGGNNEQFF
CDR3 DNA: TGTGCCAGCAGGGACGGGGGGAATAATGAGCAGTTCTTC
V gene: TRBV2
J gene: TRBJ2-1
D gene: TRBD2
clone size: NA

CDR3 protein: CASSLDQTGMGSPLHF
CDR3 DNA: TGCGCCAGCAGCTTGGACCAGACAGGGATGGGTTCACCCCTCCACTTT
V gene: TRBV5-1
J gene: TRBJ1-6
D gene: TRBD1
clone size: NA

CDR3 protein: CASSPTGSYNQPQHF
CDR3 DNA: TGTGCCAGCAGCCCAACTGGGTCCTACAATCAGCCCCAGCATTTT
V gene: TRBV28
J gene: TRBJ1-5
D gene: NA
clone size: NA

CDR3 protein: CAISDLSGNEQFF
CDR3 DNA: TGTGCCATCAGTGATCTGTCAGGGAATGAGCAGTTCTTC
V gene: TRBV10-3
J gene: TRBJ2-1
D gene: NA
clone size: NA

CDR3 protein: CASSSGTGLDTQYF
CDR3 DNA: TGTGCCAGCAGTTCCGGGACAGGGCTAGATACGCAGTATTTT
V gene: TRBV28
J gene: TRBJ2-3
D gene: TRBD1
clone size: NA

CDR3 protein: CASSDPGTENEKLFF
CDR3 DNA: TGCGCCAGCAGTGACCCCGGGACTGAAAATGAAAAACTGTTTTTT
V gene: TRBV10-2
J gene: TRBJ1-4
D gene: NA
clone size: NA

CDR3 protein: CASSETSGELFF
CDR3 DNA: TGCGCCAGCAGCGAGACATCCGGGGAGCTGTTTTTT
V gene: TRBV5-1
J gene: TRBJ2-2
D gene: NA
clone size: few

CDR3 protein: CASRRQGAQEQYF
CDR3 DNA: TGTGCCAGCAGACGACAGGGGGCGCAGGAGCAGTACTTC
V gene: TRBV3-1/TRBV3-2
J gene: TRBJ2-7
D gene: TRBD1
clone size: NA

CDR3 protein: CASRYREAGELFF
CDR3 DNA: TGTGCCAGCAGATACAGGGAAGCCGGGGAGCTGTTTTTT
V gene: TRBV12-3/TRBV12-4
J gene: TRBJ2-2
D gene: NA
clone size: NA

CDR3 protein: CASLGGNQPQHF
CDR3 DNA: TGTGCCAGCTTGGGTGGAAATCAGCCCCAGCATTTT
V gene: TRBV28
J gene: TRBJ1-5
D gene: NA
clone size: NA

CDR3 protein: CASSLGQRNNEAFF
CDR3 DNA: TGCGCCAGCAGCCTGGGACAGAGAAATAATGAAGCTTTCTTT
V gene: TRBV5-1
J gene: TRBJ1-1
D gene: TRBD1
clone size: NA